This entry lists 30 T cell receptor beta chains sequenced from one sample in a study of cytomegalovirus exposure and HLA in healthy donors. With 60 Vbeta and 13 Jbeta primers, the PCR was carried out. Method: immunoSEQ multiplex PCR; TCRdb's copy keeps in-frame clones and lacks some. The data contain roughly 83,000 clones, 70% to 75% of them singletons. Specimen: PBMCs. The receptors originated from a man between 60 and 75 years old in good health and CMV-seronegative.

CDR3 amino acids: CASSLSTTWGVTQYF. Written as DNA, the CDR3 is TGTGCCAGCAGCTTGAGTACTACCTGGGGGGTGACCCAGTACTTC. This chain joins TRBV5-5 and TRBJ2-5, with a tentative D call TRBD2 (6 bases). The CDR3 length is 15 residues. V lost 1 base to trimming and J lost 7 bases, with 17 bases between them. Germline CDR1 SGHKS, CDR2 YYEKEE (reference sequence).

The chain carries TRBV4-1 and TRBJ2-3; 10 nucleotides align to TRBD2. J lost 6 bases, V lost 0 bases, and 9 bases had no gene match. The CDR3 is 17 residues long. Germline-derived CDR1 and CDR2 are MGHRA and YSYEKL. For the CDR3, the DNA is TGCGCCAGCAGCCAAGAGTTAACTAGCGGGGAGTCCGATACGCAGTATTTT. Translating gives CASSQELTSGESDTQYF.

Written as DNA, the CDR3 is TGTGCCACCGTTGGACAGGGAGGCTACGAGCAGTACTTC. Translating gives CATVGQGGYEQYF. The chain uses TRBV28 and TRBJ2-5, with 8 positions matching TRBD1. The J call is doubtful: the DNA matches TRBJ2-7 better. The germline CDR1 and CDR2 sequences are MDHEN and SYDVKM. CDR3 length equals 13 residues.

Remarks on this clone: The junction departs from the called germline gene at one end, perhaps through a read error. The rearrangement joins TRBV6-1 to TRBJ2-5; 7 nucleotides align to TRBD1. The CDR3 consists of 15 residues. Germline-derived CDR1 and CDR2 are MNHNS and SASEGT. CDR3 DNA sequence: TGTGCCAGCAGAGACAGGGACCTATACCAAGTGACCCAGTACTTC. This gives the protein CASRDRDLYQVTQYF.

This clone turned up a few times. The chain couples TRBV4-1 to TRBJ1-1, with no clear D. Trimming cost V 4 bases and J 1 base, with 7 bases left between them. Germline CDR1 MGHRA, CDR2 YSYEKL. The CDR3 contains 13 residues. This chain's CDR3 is CASSRLRNTEAFF. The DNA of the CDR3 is TGCGCCAGCAGCCGCCTACGGAACACTGAAGCTTTCTTT.

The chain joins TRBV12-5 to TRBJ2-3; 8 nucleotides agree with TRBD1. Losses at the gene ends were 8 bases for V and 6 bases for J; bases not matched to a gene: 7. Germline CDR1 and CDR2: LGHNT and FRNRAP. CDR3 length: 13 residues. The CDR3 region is CASRQGPEDTQYF. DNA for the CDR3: TGTGCTAGTCGACAGGGGCCGGAGGATACGCAGTATTTT.

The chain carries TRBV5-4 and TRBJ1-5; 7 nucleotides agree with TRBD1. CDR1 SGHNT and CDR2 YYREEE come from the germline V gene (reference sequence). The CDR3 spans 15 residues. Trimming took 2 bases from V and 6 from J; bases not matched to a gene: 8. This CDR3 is CASSFDREEGQPQHF. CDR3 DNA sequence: TGTGCCAGCAGCTTTGACAGGGAAGAAGGTCAGCCCCAGCATTTT.

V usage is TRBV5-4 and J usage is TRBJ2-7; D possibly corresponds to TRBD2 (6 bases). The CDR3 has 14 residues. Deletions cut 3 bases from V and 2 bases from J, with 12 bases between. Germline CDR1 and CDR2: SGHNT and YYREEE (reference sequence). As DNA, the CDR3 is TGTGCCAGCAGCTCCGGATTAGCGGCCTACGAGCAGTACTTC. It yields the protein CASSSGLAAYEQYF.

CDR3 sequence (DNA): TGTGCCAGCAGTGATTTACTCAGGGGCGATAATTCACCCCTCCACTTT. Residues: CASSDLLRGDNSPLHF. J is TRBJ1-6 and V is TRBV25-1; perhaps TRBD1 as D (6 bases). CDR1 MGHDK and CDR2 SYGVNS come from the germline V gene. V was shortened by 3 bases and J by 5 bases, with 14 bases between the two germline ends. The CDR3 is made up of 16 amino acids. Full variable domain (rest looked up from reference TRBV25-1 and TRBJ1-6): EADIYQTPRYLVIGTGKKITLECSQTMGHDKMYWYQQDPGMELHLIHYSYGVNSTEKGDLSSESTVSRIRTEHFPLTLESARPSHTSQYLCASSDLLRGDNSPLHFGNGTRLTVT.

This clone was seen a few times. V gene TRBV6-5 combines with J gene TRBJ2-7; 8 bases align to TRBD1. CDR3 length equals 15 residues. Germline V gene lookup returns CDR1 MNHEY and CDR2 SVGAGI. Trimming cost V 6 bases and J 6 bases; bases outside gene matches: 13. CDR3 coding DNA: TGTGCCAGCAGCCTCTCGGGGACAGGATCCCGCGAGCAGTACTTC. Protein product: CASSLSGTGSREQYF.

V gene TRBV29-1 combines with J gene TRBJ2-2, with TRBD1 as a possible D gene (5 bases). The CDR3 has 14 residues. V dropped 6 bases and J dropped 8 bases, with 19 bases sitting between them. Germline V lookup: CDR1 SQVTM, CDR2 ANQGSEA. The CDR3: CSVNGPLGQGELFF. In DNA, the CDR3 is TGCAGCGTGAATGGGCCCTTGGGGCAGGGGGAGCTGTTTTTT.

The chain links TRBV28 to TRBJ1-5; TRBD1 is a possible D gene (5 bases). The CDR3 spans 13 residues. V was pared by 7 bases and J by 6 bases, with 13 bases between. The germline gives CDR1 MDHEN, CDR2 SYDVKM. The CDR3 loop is CASTNGGGQPQHF. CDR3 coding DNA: TGTGCCAGCACAAATGGGGGGGGTCAGCCCCAGCATTTT.

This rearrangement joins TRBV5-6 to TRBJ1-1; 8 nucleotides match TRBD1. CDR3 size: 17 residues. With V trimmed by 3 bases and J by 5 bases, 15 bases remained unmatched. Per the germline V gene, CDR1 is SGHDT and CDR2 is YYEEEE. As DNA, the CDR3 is TGTGCCAGCAGCTCTGACAGGGGTAGTTTTTTTCTGACTGAAGCTTTCTTT. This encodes CASSSDRGSFFLTEAFF.

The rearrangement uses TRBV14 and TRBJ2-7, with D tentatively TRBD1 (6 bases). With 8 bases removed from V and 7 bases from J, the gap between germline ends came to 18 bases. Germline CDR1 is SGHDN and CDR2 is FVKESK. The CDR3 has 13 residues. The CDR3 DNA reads TGTGCCAGCGGGCCGACAGGCTCAGGGGAGCAGTACTTC. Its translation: CASGPTGSGEQYF.

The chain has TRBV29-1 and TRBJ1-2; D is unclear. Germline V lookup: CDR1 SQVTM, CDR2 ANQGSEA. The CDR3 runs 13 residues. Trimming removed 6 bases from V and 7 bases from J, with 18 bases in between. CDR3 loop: CSVTNPGSFGYTF. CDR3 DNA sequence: TGCAGCGTCACGAACCCGGGGAGCTTTGGCTACACCTTC.

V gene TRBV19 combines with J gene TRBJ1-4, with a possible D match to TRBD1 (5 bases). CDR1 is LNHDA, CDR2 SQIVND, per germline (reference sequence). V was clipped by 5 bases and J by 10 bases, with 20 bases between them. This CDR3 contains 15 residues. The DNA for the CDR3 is TGTGCCAGTAGTCCCACCGGGACCAAGGGAGGAAAACTGTTTTTT. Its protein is CASSPTGTKGGKLFF.

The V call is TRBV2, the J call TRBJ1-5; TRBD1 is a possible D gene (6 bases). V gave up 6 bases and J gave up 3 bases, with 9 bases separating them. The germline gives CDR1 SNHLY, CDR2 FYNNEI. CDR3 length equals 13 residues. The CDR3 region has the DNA TGTGCCAGCAGCGGACAGATCAATCAGCCCCAGCATTTT. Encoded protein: CASSGQINQPQHF.

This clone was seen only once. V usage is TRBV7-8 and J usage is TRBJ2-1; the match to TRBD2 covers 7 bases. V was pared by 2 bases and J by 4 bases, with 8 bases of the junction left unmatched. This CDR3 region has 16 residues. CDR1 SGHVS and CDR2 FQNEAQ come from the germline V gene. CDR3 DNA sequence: TGTGCCAGCAGCTTACAGCGAGCGGGGAAATACAATGAGCAGTTCTTC. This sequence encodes CASSLQRAGKYNEQFF.

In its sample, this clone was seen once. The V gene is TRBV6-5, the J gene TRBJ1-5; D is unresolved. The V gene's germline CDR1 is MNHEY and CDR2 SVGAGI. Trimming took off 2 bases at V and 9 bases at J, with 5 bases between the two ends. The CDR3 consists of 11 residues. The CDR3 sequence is CASSYTGPQHF. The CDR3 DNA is TGTGCCAGCAGTTACACGGGGCCCCAGCATTTT.

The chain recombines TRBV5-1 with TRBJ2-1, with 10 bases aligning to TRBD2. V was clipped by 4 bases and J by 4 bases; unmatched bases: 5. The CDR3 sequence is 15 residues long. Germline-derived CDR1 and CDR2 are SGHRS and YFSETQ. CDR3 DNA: TGCGCCAGCAGCCCAGCTAGCGGGGGTTACAATGAGCAGTTCTTC. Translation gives CASSPASGGYNEQFF.

The CDR3 coding sequence is TGTGCCAGCACACTCCAGGGGATTAATGAAAAACTGTTTTTT. Its protein is CASTLQGINEKLFF. The chain has TRBV28 and TRBJ1-4; TRBD1 is a possible D gene (6 bases). Trimming left V 7 bases short and J 4 bases short, with 13 bases between. CDR1 is MDHEN, CDR2 SYDVKM, per germline. There are 14 residues in the CDR3.

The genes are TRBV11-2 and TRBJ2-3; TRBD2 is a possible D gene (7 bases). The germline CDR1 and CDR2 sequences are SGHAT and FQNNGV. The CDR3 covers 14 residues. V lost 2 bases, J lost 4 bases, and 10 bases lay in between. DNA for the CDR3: TGTGCCAGCAGCTTAACAGGGAGGGCAGATACGCAGTATTTT. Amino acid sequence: CASSLTGRADTQYF.

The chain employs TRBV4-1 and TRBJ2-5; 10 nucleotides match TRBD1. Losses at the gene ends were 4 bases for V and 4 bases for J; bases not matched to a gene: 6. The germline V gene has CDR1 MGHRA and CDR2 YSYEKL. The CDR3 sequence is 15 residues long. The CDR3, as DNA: TGCGCCAGCAGCCCACCGGGACAGGGGAGAGAGACCCAGTACTTC. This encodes CASSPPGQGRETQYF.

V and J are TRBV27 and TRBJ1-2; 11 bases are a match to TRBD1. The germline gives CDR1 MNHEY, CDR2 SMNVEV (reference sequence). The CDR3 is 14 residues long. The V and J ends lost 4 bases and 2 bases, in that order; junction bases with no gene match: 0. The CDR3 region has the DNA TGTGCCAGCAGTTGGGACAGGGGGAACTATGGCTACACCTTC. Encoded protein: CASSWDRGNYGYTF.

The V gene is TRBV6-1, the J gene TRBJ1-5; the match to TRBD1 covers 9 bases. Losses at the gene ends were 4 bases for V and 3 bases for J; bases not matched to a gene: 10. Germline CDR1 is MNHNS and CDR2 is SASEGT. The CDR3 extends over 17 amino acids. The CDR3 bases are TGTGCCAGCAGTGTCCCCAATGGACAGGGGCCCAATCAGCCCCAGCATTTT. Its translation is CASSVPNGQGPNQPQHF.

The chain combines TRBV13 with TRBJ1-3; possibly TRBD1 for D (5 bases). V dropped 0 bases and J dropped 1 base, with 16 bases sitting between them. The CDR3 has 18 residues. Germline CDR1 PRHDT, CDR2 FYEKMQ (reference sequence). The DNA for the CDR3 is TGTGCCAGCAGCTTAGGTGGGGGGGGAAGATCGTCTGGAAACACCATATATTTT. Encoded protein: CASSLGGGGRSSGNTIYF.

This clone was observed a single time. CDR3 in DNA: TGTGCCAGCAGATGGGGGTGGGGGGTTATGTCGCAAGTGCCCCAGCATTTT. It encodes CASRWGWGVMSQVPQHF. This chain links TRBV21-1 with TRBJ1-5. TRBV21-1 is a documented pseudogene. CDR3 size: 17 residues.

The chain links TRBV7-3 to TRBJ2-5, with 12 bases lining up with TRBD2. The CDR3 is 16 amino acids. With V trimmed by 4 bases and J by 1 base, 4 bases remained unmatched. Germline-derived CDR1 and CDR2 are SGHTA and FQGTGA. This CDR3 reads CASSSGLAGFQETQYF. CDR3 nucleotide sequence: TGTGCCAGCAGCTCCGGACTAGCGGGGTTCCAAGAGACCCAGTACTTC.

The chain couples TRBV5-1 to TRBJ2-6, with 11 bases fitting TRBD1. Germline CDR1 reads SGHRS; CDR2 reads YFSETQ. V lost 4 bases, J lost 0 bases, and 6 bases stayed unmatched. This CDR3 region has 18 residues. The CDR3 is CASSHRDRGSSGANVLTF. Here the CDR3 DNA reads TGCGCCAGCAGCCACCGGGACAGGGGGTCCTCTGGGGCCAACGTCCTGACTTTC.

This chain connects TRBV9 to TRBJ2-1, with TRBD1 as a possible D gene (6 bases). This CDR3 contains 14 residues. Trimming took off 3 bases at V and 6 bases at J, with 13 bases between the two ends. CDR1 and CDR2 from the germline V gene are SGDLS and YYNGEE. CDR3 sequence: CASSEDSFFNEQFF. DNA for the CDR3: TGTGCCAGCAGCGAGGACAGTTTTTTCAATGAGCAGTTCTTC.